The 30 T cell receptor beta chains presented below share a single source sample, sequenced in a study of T cells in Graves' hyperthyroidism and ophthalmopathy. TCR beta CDR3 sequences were amplified from RNA transcripts. Using the HTBI primer set, a first-round RT-PCR was run on the TCR CDR3. Each CDR3 protein is one row after TCRdb ran MiXCR on the multiplex PCR reads. This sample has around 520,000 distinct CDR3 sequences; 13% to 15% occur once, and the top ten carry approximately 15%. The sample comprised blood. These TCRs come from a woman aged 40 to 50 with Graves' hyperthyroidism.

This clonotype came up a few times. A much larger clone sits a single nucleotide away, making a read error possible. V and J are TRBV24-1 and TRBJ2-1; tentative D call: TRBD2 (6 bases). This CDR3 is built from 16 residues. Per the germline V gene, CDR1 is KGHDR and CDR2 is SFDVKD. The CDR3 bases are TGTGCCACCAGTGACATGCTCGGGAGCTCCTACAGTGAGCAGTTCTTC. Translated: CATSDMLGSSYSEQFF.

This clonotype was counted a few times. V gene TRBV19 combines with J gene TRBJ2-7; D is possibly TRBD2 (6 bases). Germline CDR1 reads LNHDA; CDR2 reads SQIVND (reference sequence). Trimming removed 0 bases from V and 6 bases from J, with 9 bases in between. This CDR3 contains 13 residues. The DNA for the CDR3 is TGTGCCAGTAGTATAGATCGGAGGGCCGAGCAGTACTTC. Protein sequence: CASSIDRRAEQYF.

J is TRBJ2-7 and V is TRBV19, with TRBD1 matching over 8 bases. CDR3 length equals 16 residues. Germline CDR1 and CDR2: LNHDA and SQIVND (reference sequence). V trimming: 0 bases; J trimming: 4 bases; junction bases outside the gene matches: 8. The DNA of the CDR3 is TGTGCCAGTAGTATAGATTCCGGGACAGGATCTTACGAGCAGTACTTC. Translation gives CASSIDSGTGSYEQYF.

This clonotype turned up a few times. Its ends do not fully match the called genes, so a read error is possible. This sequence joins TRBV12-3 or TRBV12-4 and TRBJ2-1; 10 bases are a match to TRBD2. This CDR3 comprises 18 residues. CDR3 loop: CASSLIPSGSHCINGQFF. Here the CDR3 DNA reads TGTGCCAGCAGTTTAATTCCTAGCGGGAGCCACTGCATCAATGGGCAGTTCTTC.

This clonotype was counted at least ten times. The V call is TRBV5-1, the J call TRBJ2-7, with D hard to call. Trimming stripped 0 bases from V and 6 bases from J, with 7 bases between. The CDR3 spans 12 residues. In germline, CDR1 is SGHRS, CDR2 YFSETQ. CDR3 coding DNA: TGCGCCAGCAGCTTGGGACCCCGCGAGCAGTACTTC. This encodes CASSLGPREQYF. The complete variable domain, with remaining parts taken from reference TRBV5-1 and TRBJ2-7, reads KAGVTQTPRYLIKTRGQQVTLSCSPISGHRSVSWYQQTPGQGLQFLFEYFSETQRNKGNFPGRFSGRQFSNSRSEMNVSTLELGDSALYLCASSLGPREQYFGPGTRLTVT.

This clonotype was picked up a small number of times. This chain links TRBV6-2 or TRBV6-3 with TRBJ2-3, with TRBD2 matching 9 bases. Germline lookup yields CDR1 MNHEY and CDR2 SVGEGT. Trimming cost V 10 bases and J 3 bases; bases outside gene matches: 17. The CDR3 spans 17 residues. For the CDR3, the DNA is TGTGCCAACAACCTTCCGACGATAGCGGGAGCAACAGATACGCAGTATTTT. Residues: CANNLPTIAGATDTQYF.

This clonotype was detected ten times or more. V is TRBV5-1 and J is TRBJ2-7, with 7 bases lining up with TRBD1. V gave up 1 base and J gave up 7 bases; unmatched junction bases: 5. The CDR3 is 13 residues long. From germline, CDR1 is SGHRS and CDR2 YFSETQ. The chain's CDR3 is CASSLQTGREQYF. The CDR3 nucleotides are TGCGCCAGCAGCTTGCAGACAGGGCGAGAGCAGTACTTC.

This clonotype was picked up many times. The chain couples TRBV11-3 to TRBJ2-1; no reliable D call. There are 9 residues in the CDR3. Germline CDR1 and CDR2: SGHNT and YENEEA. Here the CDR3 DNA reads TGTGTGTGTGACCATGAGCAGTTCTTC. It specifies CVCDHEQFF.

At least ten counts were recorded for this clonotype. The chain carries TRBV6-1 and TRBJ2-7; 10 nucleotides align to TRBD1. The CDR3 is 14 amino acids. CDR1 is MNHNS, CDR2 SASEGT, per germline. The V gene end was trimmed by 5 bases and the J gene end by 3 bases; junction bases not matched to a gene: 4. CDR3 DNA: TGTGCCAGCAGTCGTCGGGACAGGGGCTACGAGCAGTACTTC. Protein sequence: CASSRRDRGYEQYF.

A note on this clonotype: Compared with germline, one end of the junction differs, possibly owing to a read error. This chain connects TRBV24-1 to TRBJ2-7; 8 bases align to TRBD1. In germline, CDR1 is KGHDR, CDR2 SFDVKD. The length of the CDR3 is 15 residues. The CDR3 loop is CATSDSDRGLYEQYF. The CDR3 bases are TGTGCCACCAGCGATTCCGACAGGGGCCTCTACGAGCAGTACTTC.

This chain connects TRBV6-1 to TRBJ2-5, with a possible D match to TRBD2 (5 bases). CDR1 is MNHNS, CDR2 SASEGT, per germline. V was cut by 2 bases and J by 3 bases, with 10 bases left in between. The CDR3 consists of 14 residues. The CDR3 DNA sequence: TGTGCCAGCAGTGAAATCCGGGGTGAAGAGACCCAGTACTTC. Translated: CASSEIRGEETQYF.

V and J are TRBV5-1 and TRBJ1-1; no firm D call. The CDR3 spans 16 residues. Trimming left V 2 bases short and J 1 base short, with 15 bases between. Germline V gene lookup returns CDR1 SGHRS and CDR2 YFSETQ. CDR3 loop: CASSLQSLSSNTEAFF. CDR3 bases: TGCGCCAGCAGCTTACAAAGCCTGTCGTCGAACACTGAAGCTTTCTTT.

The V and J genes are TRBV28 and TRBJ2-7; TRBD2 agrees at 9 bases. The CDR3 is 13 amino acids. With V trimmed by 5 bases and J by 3 bases, 2 bases remained unmatched. Looked up from germline, CDR1 is MDHEN and CDR2 is SYDVKM. The CDR3 nucleotides read TGTGCCAGCAGTCAACTAGCGGGCTACGAGCAGTACTTC. Translation: CASSQLAGYEQYF.

This clonotype was seen a few times. This rearrangement joins TRBV3-1 to TRBJ2-2, with D perhaps TRBD1 (6 bases). CDR1 LGHDT and CDR2 YNNKEL come from the germline V gene (reference sequence). Trimming shortened V by 1 base and J by 6 bases, and 12 bases separated the two germline ends. This CDR3 comprises 15 residues. This CDR3 is CASSQAPEGAGELFF. CDR3 in DNA: TGTGCCAGCAGCCAAGCCCCCGAGGGGGCCGGGGAGCTGTTTTTT.

Remarks on this clonotype: A much larger clonotype is one base distant, so this may be a read error. The genes are TRBV7-2 and TRBJ2-1; the match to TRBD2 covers 9 bases. Germline V gene lookup returns CDR1 SGHTA and CDR2 FQGNSA. The J segment lost 3 bases and the V segment lost 5 bases, leaving 5 bases of the junction unmatched. CDR3 size: 15 residues. CDR3 nucleotides: TGTGCCAGCAGCCAAAGCGGGAGGTTCTACAATGAGCAGTTCTTC. This gives the protein CASSQSGRFYNEQFF.

This clonotype was picked up many times. The chain links TRBV10-3 to TRBJ2-5, with D possibly TRBD2 on 6 matching bases. V shed 8 bases and J shed 1 base, with 11 bases lying between them. CDR1 and CDR2 from the germline V gene are ENHRY and SYGVKD. The CDR3 is 13 residues long. The CDR3 region is CAIGRDFQETQYF. DNA of the CDR3: TGTGCCATCGGCCGGGACTTCCAAGAGACCCAGTACTTC.

Worth noting for this clonotype: A much larger clone sits a single nucleotide away, making a read error possible. The V gene is TRBV20-1, the J gene TRBJ1-1; D gene ambiguous. The CDR3 has 15 amino acids. In germline, CDR1 is DFQATT, CDR2 SNEGSKA (reference sequence). CDR3 nucleotides: TGCAGTACTAGAGATCGACGGCCCCCTGCCGCTGAAGCTTTCTTT. It encodes CSTRDRRPPAAEAFF.

CDR3 in amino acids: CATSAGETEAFF. The CDR3 DNA reads as TGTGCCACCAGCGCGGGGGAAACTGAAGCTTTCTTT. The rearrangement joins TRBV15 to TRBJ1-1; D may be TRBD1 (5 bases). Germline lookup yields CDR1 LNHNV and CDR2 YYDKDF (reference sequence). The CDR3 contains 12 residues. V shed 5 bases and J shed 5 bases, with 9 bases lying between them.

This chain joins TRBV20-1 and TRBJ1-5; D perhaps matches TRBD1 (5 bases). Trimming pared 3 bases from V and 1 base from J, leaving 10 bases between. This CDR3 is built from 14 residues. Looked up from germline, CDR1 is DFQATT and CDR2 is SNEGSKA (reference sequence). The DNA of the CDR3 is TGCAGTGCTAGGGTCGGGGACAGCAATCAGCCCCAGCATTTT. It specifies CSARVGDSNQPQHF.

The rearrangement links TRBV5-1 to TRBJ1-3; no definite D call. CDR3 length: 14 amino acids. The V end was cut by 2 bases, the J end by 2 bases, with 8 bases between. CDR1 is SGHRS and CDR2 is YFSETQ in the germline V gene. The CDR3 DNA reads TGCGCCAGCAGCTTCGGGGAAACTGGAAACACCATATATTTT. This encodes CASSFGETGNTIYF.

The V call is TRBV2, the J call TRBJ2-1, with TRBD2 matching over 7 bases. The germline CDR1 and CDR2 sequences are SNHLY and FYNNEI. V was clipped by 8 bases and J by 6 bases; unmatched bases: 13. CDR3 length equals 15 residues. The CDR3 nucleotides are TGTGCCAGCTCACCACCGGCTAGCGGCTTCAATGAGCAGTTCTTC. Translated: CASSPPASGFNEQFF.

This clonotype was picked up many times. The rearrangement links TRBV7-9 to TRBJ2-7; a possible D gene is TRBD2 (5 bases). Germline assignment: CDR1 SEHNR and CDR2 FQNEAQ (reference sequence). There are 14 residues in the CDR3. V was trimmed by 6 bases and J by 3 bases, leaving 15 bases between them. Here the CDR3 DNA reads TGTGCCAGCAGTGGTATAGCCGGGAACTACGAGCAGTACTTC. Its protein is CASSGIAGNYEQYF.

This clonotype occurred many times. In DNA, the CDR3 is TGTGCCTGGAGTGACCGGGCCAATGGACTCTATGGCTACACCTTC. This encodes CAWSDRANGLYGYTF. This chain uses TRBV30 with TRBJ1-2; D remains ambiguous. With 1 base removed from V and 4 bases from J, the gap between germline ends came to 16 bases. Germline CDR1 and CDR2: GTSNPN and SVGIG (reference sequence). This CDR3 is 15 amino acids long.

This clonotype was seen many times. This sequence joins TRBV30 and TRBJ2-3, with TRBD1 matching over 7 bases. Looked up from germline, CDR1 is GTSNPN and CDR2 is SVGIG (reference sequence). V trimming: 0 bases; J trimming: 3 bases; junction bases outside the gene matches: 9. This CDR3 has 16 residues. CDR3 sequence (DNA): TGTGCCTGGAGTGTACTCAAAGGGGGCTGGACAGATACGCAGTATTTT. Its translation: CAWSVLKGGWTDTQYF. Full variable domain (remainder filled in from reference TRBV30 and TRBJ2-3): SQTIHQWPATLVQPVGSPLSLECTVEGTSNPNLYWYRQAAGRGLQLLFYSVGIGQISSEVPQNLSASRPQDRQFILSSKKLLLSDSGFYLCAWSVLKGGWTDTQYFGPGTRLTVL.

This clonotype occurred many times. The gene calls are TRBV24-1 and TRBJ2-5; no definite D call. Per the germline V gene, CDR1 is KGHDR and CDR2 is SFDVKD. The CDR3 covers 13 residues. The ends were cut back, 4 bases at V and 3 bases at J, with 8 bases in the middle. The CDR3 protein is CATSEGREETQYF. The CDR3 region has the DNA TGTGCCACCAGTGAGGGTAGGGAAGAGACCCAGTACTTC.

This clonotype was recorded many times. The chain carries TRBV18 and TRBJ2-5, with D unresolved. The ends were cut back, 2 bases at V and 4 bases at J, with 8 bases in the middle. This CDR3 contains 13 residues. Germline loops: CDR1 KGHSH, CDR2 LQKENI. CDR3 DNA: TGTGCCAGCTCACCAAACATGCCAGAGACCCAGTACTTC. Protein product: CASSPNMPETQYF.

The chain has TRBV4-2 and TRBJ2-1; maybe TRBD1 (7 bases). Germline assignment: CDR1 LGHNA and CDR2 YNFKEQ. The CDR3 has 15 residues. V lost 0 bases, J lost 7 bases, and 13 bases lay in between. The CDR3 nucleotides are TGTGCCAGCAGCCAAGATAGGGGGCGGGGTAATGAGCAGTTCTTC. Its translation is CASSQDRGRGNEQFF.

This chain uses TRBV7-6 with TRBJ2-1, with D tentatively TRBD2 (5 bases). V was clipped by 2 bases and J by 7 bases, with 9 bases between them. The CDR3 spans 13 residues. Germline CDR1 reads SGHVS; CDR2 reads FNYEAQ. The CDR3 DNA sequence: TGTGCCAGCAGCTTACAGGAGGTAAATGAGCAGTTCTTC. Its protein is CASSLQEVNEQFF.

Comments on this clonotype: With a much larger clone just one base away, this may be a read error. This chain joins TRBV6-4 and TRBJ2-1; 8 nucleotides agree with TRBD2. Looked up from germline, CDR1 is MRHNA and CDR2 is SNTAGT. The CDR3 covers 18 residues. The CDR3 DNA follows: TGTGCCAGCAGTTACTCTTTGACTAGCGAGAGCTCCCACAATGAGCAGTTCTTC. It encodes CASSYSLTSESSHNEQFF.

This clonotype has just a few counts. This chain links TRBV28 with TRBJ1-2, with D possibly being TRBD1 (5 bases). CDR3 size: 12 residues. Trimming cost V 8 bases and J 2 bases, with 9 bases left between them. Germline values: CDR1 MDHEN, CDR2 SYDVKM. The CDR3 DNA reads as TGTGCCAGCCGACAGCACAACTATGGCTACACCTTC. Translation: CASRQHNYGYTF.